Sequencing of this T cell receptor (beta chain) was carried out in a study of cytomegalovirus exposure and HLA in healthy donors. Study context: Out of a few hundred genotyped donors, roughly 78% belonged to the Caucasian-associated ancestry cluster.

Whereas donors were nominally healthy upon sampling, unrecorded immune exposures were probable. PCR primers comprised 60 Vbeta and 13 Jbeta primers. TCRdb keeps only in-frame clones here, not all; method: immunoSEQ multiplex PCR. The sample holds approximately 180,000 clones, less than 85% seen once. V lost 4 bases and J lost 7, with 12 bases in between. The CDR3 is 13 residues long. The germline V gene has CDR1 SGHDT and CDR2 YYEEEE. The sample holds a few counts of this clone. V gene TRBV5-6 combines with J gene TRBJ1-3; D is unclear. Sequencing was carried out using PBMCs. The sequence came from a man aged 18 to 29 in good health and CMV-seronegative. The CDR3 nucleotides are TGTGCCAGCAGCCCCATGTCGGGGAACACCATATATTTT. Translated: CASSPMSGNTIYF.